This T cell receptor (beta chain) was recorded in a study of T cell responses to AZD1222 COVID-19 vaccine. Overall study results and limits: Spike-wide vaccine-associated CD4 TCRs dominated at 160-218 and 743-854. Donors, mostly white British, included more females; clonal diversity was possibly underestimated.

Concerning this clone itself: The antigen is undetermined.

The table came from immunoSEQ multiplex PCR; TCRdb's copy has only in-frame clones and leaves some out. The sample shows 180,000 or so clones, approximately 91% of them seen only once. Trimming took 2 bases from V and 5 from J; bases not matched to a gene: 7. The CDR3 runs to 18 residues. Germline CDR1 reads MNHEY; CDR2 reads SVGEGT. The sequencing used peripheral blood, collected 28 days after the second AZD1222 dose. The source of this sequence is an adult who received the AZD1222 COVID-19 vaccine. V gene TRBV6-2 or TRBV6-3 combines with J gene TRBJ2-1; 15 bases map to TRBD2. The chain's CDR3 is CASSYERTSGGADNEQFF. CDR3 coding DNA: TGTGCCAGCAGTTACGAGCGGACTAGCGGGGGGGCAGACAATGAGCAGTTCTTC.